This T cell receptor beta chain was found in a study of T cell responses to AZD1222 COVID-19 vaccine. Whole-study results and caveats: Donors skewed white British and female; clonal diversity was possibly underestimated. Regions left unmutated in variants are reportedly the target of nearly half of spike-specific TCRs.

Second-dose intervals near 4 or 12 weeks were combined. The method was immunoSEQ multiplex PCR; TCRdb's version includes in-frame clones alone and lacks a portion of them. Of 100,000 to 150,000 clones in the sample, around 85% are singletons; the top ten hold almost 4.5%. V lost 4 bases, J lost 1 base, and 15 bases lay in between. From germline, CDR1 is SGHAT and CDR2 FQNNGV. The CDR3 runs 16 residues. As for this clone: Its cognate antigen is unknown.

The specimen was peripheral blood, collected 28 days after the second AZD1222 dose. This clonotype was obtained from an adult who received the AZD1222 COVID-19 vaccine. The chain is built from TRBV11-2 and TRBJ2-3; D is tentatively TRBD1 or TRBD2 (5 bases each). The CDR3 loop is CASSWGPLGGTDTQYF. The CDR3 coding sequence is TGTGCCAGCAGCTGGGGTCCCCTGGGGGGCACAGATACGCAGTATTTT.